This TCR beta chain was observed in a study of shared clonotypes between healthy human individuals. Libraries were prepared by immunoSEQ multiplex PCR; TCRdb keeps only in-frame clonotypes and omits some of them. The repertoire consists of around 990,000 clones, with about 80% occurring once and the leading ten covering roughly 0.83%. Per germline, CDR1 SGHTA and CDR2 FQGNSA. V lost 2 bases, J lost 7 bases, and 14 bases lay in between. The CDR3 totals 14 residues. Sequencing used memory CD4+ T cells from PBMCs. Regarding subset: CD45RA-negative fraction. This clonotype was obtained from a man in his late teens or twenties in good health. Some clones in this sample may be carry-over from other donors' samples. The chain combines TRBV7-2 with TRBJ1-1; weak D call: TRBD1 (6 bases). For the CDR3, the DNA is TGTGCCAGCAGCTTAAGGTCAGGGGTAAATGAAGCTTTCTTT. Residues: CASSLRSGVNEAFF.